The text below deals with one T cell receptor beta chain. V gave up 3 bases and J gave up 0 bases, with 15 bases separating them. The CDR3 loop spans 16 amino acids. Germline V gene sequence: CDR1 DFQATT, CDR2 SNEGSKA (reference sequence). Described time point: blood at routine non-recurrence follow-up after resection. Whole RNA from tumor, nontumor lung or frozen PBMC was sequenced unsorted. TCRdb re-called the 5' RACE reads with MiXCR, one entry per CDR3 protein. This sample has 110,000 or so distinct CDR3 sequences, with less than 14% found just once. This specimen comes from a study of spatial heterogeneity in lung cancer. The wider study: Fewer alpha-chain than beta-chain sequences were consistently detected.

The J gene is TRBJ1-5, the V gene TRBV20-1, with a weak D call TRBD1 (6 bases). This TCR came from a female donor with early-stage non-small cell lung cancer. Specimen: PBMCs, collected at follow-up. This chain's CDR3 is CSARAATGDSNQPQHF. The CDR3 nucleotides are TGCAGTGCTAGGGCAGCGACAGGCGATAGCAATCAGCCCCAGCATTTT.